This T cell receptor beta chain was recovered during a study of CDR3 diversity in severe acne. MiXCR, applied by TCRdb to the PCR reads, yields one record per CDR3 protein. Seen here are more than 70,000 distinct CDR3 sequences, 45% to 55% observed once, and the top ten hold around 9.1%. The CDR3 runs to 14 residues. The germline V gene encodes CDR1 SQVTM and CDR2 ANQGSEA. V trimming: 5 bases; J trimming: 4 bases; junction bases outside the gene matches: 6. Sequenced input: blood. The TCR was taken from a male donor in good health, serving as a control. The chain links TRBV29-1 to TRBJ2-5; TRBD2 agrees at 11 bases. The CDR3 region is CSVLTSGRGETQYF. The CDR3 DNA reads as TGCAGCGTTCTAACTAGCGGGAGAGGAGAGACCCAGTACTTC.